These 19 T cell receptor beta chains share one sample of origin, sequenced in a study of cytomegalovirus exposure and HLA in healthy donors. Use of 60 Vbeta and 13 Jbeta primers characterized the PCR. Clones were read by immunoSEQ multiplex PCR, and TCRdb kept only the in-frame ones, dropping some. In the table there are 100,000 to 150,000 clones, around 74% of which are singletons. The sequenced material came from PBMCs. Every receptor here comes from a man aged 35-49 years in good health and CMV-seropositive.

The J gene is TRBJ2-2, the V gene TRBV29-1, with 8 positions matching TRBD2. The germline gives CDR1 SQVTM, CDR2 ANQGSEA. The CDR3 length is 14 residues. V lost 4 bases to trimming and J lost 1 base; unmatched junction nucleotides: 2. CDR3 nucleotide sequence: TGCAGCGTTGTTCGGGGGGGGAACACCGGGGAGCTGTTTTTT. Translated, it gives CSVVRGGNTGELFF.

The V and J genes are TRBV19 and TRBJ2-5, with 9 bases identical to TRBD1. The germline V gene has CDR1 LNHDA and CDR2 SQIVND (reference sequence). The length of the CDR3 is 16 residues. After removal of 5 bases from V and 1 base from J, the junction contained 8 bases not matched to a gene. CDR3 DNA sequence: TGTGCCAGTAGTCCTGGGACAGGGAGGATCCAAGAGACCCAGTACTTC. Its translation: CASSPGTGRIQETQYF.

The chain links TRBV10-3 to TRBJ2-7; D not resolved. Deletions cut 0 bases from V and 1 base from J, with 7 bases between. The CDR3 length is 14 residues. From germline, CDR1 is ENHRY and CDR2 SYGVKD. The DNA for the CDR3 is TGTGCCATCAGTGAGTCGAGGCCATCCTACGAGCAGTACTTC. Translation gives CAISESRPSYEQYF.

The J gene is TRBJ2-2, the V gene TRBV30; D gene ambiguous. The CDR3 is 13 amino acids. Germline V gene lookup returns CDR1 GTSNPN and CDR2 SVGIG (reference sequence). The ends were cut back, 3 bases at V and 4 bases at J, with 9 bases in the middle. CDR3 amino acids: CAWRVQFTGELFF. Written as DNA, the CDR3 is TGTGCCTGGAGAGTTCAGTTCACCGGGGAGCTGTTTTTT.

The chain employs TRBV6-1 and TRBJ2-3; possibly TRBD2 for D (6 bases). The CDR3 loop spans 14 amino acids. In germline, CDR1 is MNHNS, CDR2 SASEGT. V was cut by 6 bases and J by 7 bases, with 17 bases left in between. DNA of the CDR3: TGTGCCAGCAGATCGGGGGACCTCCAATATACGCAGTATTTT. This codes for CASRSGDLQYTQYF.

The chain has TRBV27 and TRBJ2-7, with 11 bases matching TRBD1. V gave up 11 bases and J gave up 6 bases; unmatched junction bases: 6. The germline gives CDR1 MNHEY, CDR2 SMNVEV (reference sequence). The CDR3 length is 12 residues. CDR3 sequence: CACGQGAREQYF. Here the CDR3 DNA reads TGTGCCTGCGGACAGGGGGCACGCGAGCAGTACTTC.

This clone was seen only once. The chain recombines TRBV5-5 with TRBJ1-3; a possible D gene is TRBD1 (5 bases). The CDR3 totals 17 residues. Germline V gives CDR1 SGHKS, CDR2 YYEKEE (reference sequence). Trimming stripped 4 bases from V and 0 bases from J, with 17 bases between. The CDR3 nucleotides are TGTGCCAGCAGCCCCTCGGGTGGGGCCCGCTCTGGAAACACCATATATTTT. Translation: CASSPSGGARSGNTIYF.

The chain recombines TRBV10-2 with TRBJ2-5; D is unclear. CDR1 is WSHSY, CDR2 SAAADI, per germline. This CDR3 is 11 amino acids long. V was shortened by 5 bases and J by 4 bases, with 5 bases between the two germline ends. CDR3 nucleotide sequence: TGCGCCAGCAGTTTCGGAGAGACCCAGTACTTC. Protein sequence: CASSFGETQYF.

The chain recombines TRBV27 with TRBJ2-5, with 10 positions matching TRBD1. TRBJ2-7 explains the end of the DNA better; the J call may be wrong. CDR1 and CDR2 from the germline V gene are MNHEY and SMNVEV (reference sequence). This CDR3 comprises 15 residues. This chain's CDR3 is CASSFGTGVSYEQYF. CDR3 DNA sequence: TGTGCCAGCAGTTTTGGGACAGGGGTGTCCTACGAGCAGTACTTC.

This chain uses TRBV7-8 with TRBJ1-5; D call uncertain. The CDR3 extends over 13 amino acids. Looked up from germline, CDR1 is SGHVS and CDR2 is FQNEAQ. V lost 0 bases and J 5 bases, leaving 5 bases between the germline ends. CDR3 coding DNA: TGTGCCAGCAGCTTAGCCAATTATCAGCCCCAGCATTTT. Translation: CASSLANYQPQHF.

The chain couples TRBV2 to TRBJ1-1, with D unclear. The V gene's germline CDR1 is SNHLY and CDR2 FYNNEI. The ends were cut back, 6 bases at V and 6 bases at J, with 14 bases in the middle. The CDR3 runs 13 residues. The CDR3 protein is CASSVQWRAEAFF. DNA for the CDR3: TGTGCCAGCAGCGTTCAATGGCGGGCTGAAGCTTTCTTT.

The chain is built from TRBV7-8 and TRBJ2-7, with 7 bases aligning to TRBD1. From germline, CDR1 is SGHVS and CDR2 FQNEAQ. J lost 6 bases, V lost 1 base, and 6 bases had no gene match. The CDR3 loop spans 14 amino acids. CDR3 DNA: TGTGCCAGCAGCTTAGGACAGGGACCCTCCGAGCAGTACTTC. Residues: CASSLGQGPSEQYF. The variable domain in full, with the rest retrieved from reference TRBV7-8 and TRBJ2-7, is GAGVSQSPRYKVAKRGQDVALRCDPISGHVSLFWYQQALGQGPEFLTYFQNEAQLDKSGLPSDRFFAERPEGSVSTLKIQRTQQEDSAVYLCASSLGQGPSEQYFGPGTRLTVT.

The chain recombines TRBV7-4 with TRBJ1-5, with D tentatively TRBD1 (6 bases). The CDR3 consists of 16 residues. Deletions cut 2 bases from V and 4 bases from J, with 15 bases between. Germline lookup yields CDR1 SGHVT and CDR2 SQSDAQ. CDR3 amino acids: CASSLWTASDNQPQHF. The DNA of the CDR3 is TGTGCCAGCAGCTTATGGACAGCTTCCGATAATCAGCCCCAGCATTTT. Variable domain in full (rest from reference TRBV7-4 and TRBJ1-5): GAGVSQSPRYKVAKRGRDVALRCDSISGHVTLYWYRQTLGQGSEVLTYSQSDAQRDKSGRPSGRFSAERPERSVSTLKIQRTEQGDSAVYLCASSLWTASDNQPQHFGDGTRLSIL.

About this clone itself: This same CDR3 is encoded by further DNA sequences in the sample. The chain recombines TRBV28 with TRBJ1-4; TRBD1 might be the D (5 bases). The germline V gene encodes CDR1 MDHEN and CDR2 SYDVKM. CDR3 length: 14 residues. V shed 2 bases and J shed 3 bases, with 7 bases lying between them. Written as DNA, the CDR3 is TGTGCCAGCAGTTTAGGGGGGTCTAATGAAAAACTGTTTTTT. Translating gives CASSLGGSNEKLFF.

The J gene is TRBJ2-1, the V gene TRBV2; TRBD2 matches 7 bases. CDR3 size: 14 residues. The germline V gene encodes CDR1 SNHLY and CDR2 FYNNEI. V dropped 7 bases and J dropped 6; count of bases not matched to a gene: 9. The CDR3 is CASKTSDKLNEQFF. The DNA for the CDR3 is TGTGCCAGCAAAACTAGCGACAAACTCAATGAGCAGTTCTTC.

The gene calls are TRBV27 and TRBJ2-2; perhaps TRBD2 as D (6 bases). The V gene lost 0 bases and the J gene lost 1 base, with 6 bases spanning the gap. The germline gives CDR1 MNHEY, CDR2 SMNVEV (reference sequence). This CDR3 spans 15 amino acids. The CDR3 DNA sequence: TGTGCCAGCAGTTTATCCGGGGGGAACACCGGGGAGCTGTTTTTT. This sequence encodes CASSLSGGNTGELFF.

This clone was picked up one time. The chain has TRBV2 and TRBJ2-2; a possible D gene is TRBD2 (7 bases). In germline, CDR1 is SNHLY, CDR2 FYNNEI. With 4 bases removed from V and 12 bases from J, the gap between germline ends came to 18 bases. This CDR3 is built from 14 residues. The CDR3 region is CASSGYTGRGKLFF. The CDR3 bases are TGTGCCAGCAGTGGGTACACAGGGAGGGGGAAGCTGTTTTTT.

This clone was picked up a small number of times. V is TRBV18 and J is TRBJ2-2; TRBD1 matches 7 bases. The V gene's germline CDR1 is KGHSH and CDR2 LQKENI. Trimming took 10 bases from V and 1 from J; bases not matched to a gene: 9. This CDR3 has 15 residues. CDR3 coding DNA: TGTGCCATTTCAGCCGACAGGGTGAACACCGGGGAGCTGTTTTTT. It codes for CAISADRVNTGELFF.

This clone was observed a handful of times. The chain links TRBV7-9 to TRBJ2-7; D not certain. The germline V gene encodes CDR1 SEHNR and CDR2 FQNEAQ (reference sequence). CDR3 length equals 11 residues. V lost 4 bases to trimming and J lost 2 bases, with 3 bases between them. The CDR3 sequence is CASSSTYEQYF. In DNA form, the CDR3 reads TGTGCCAGCAGCTCAACCTACGAGCAGTACTTC.